This is a list of T cell receptor beta chains from one sample in a study of T cell responses to AZD1222 COVID-19 vaccine. Profiling relied on immunoSEQ multiplex PCR, and the TCRdb table lists in-frame clones only, not all of them. This sample has over 120,000 clones, with approximately 90% found just once. The material was peripheral blood, obtained on day 0 of AZD1222 vaccination. These receptors originate from an adult in good health. Both conserved end residues are part of each CDR3. The D gene is left open where the match is weak. Clone size, where shown, is once, few, many, or a class for clones that have expanded.

J gene,V gene,clone size,D gene,CDR3 protein,CDR3 DNA
TRBJ1-1,TRBV7-8,.,.,CASSLMANTEAFF,TGTGCCAGCAGCTTAATGGCGAACACTGAAGCTTTCTTT
TRBJ1-5,TRBV5-6,few,.,CASSFMLRAAQPQHF,TGTGCCAGCAGCTTCATGTTAAGGGCCGCGCAGCCCCAGCATTTT
TRBJ1-2,TRBV5-1,.,TRBD1,CASSLDGQGGYGYTF,TGCGCCAGCAGCTTGGACGGACAGGGTGGCTATGGCTACACCTTC
TRBJ1-5,TRBV27,.,TRBD1,CASGQGWSPQHF,TGTGCCAGCGGACAGGGGTGGTCGCCCCAGCATTTT
TRBJ2-2,TRBV2,.,.,CASSVLWGNTGELFF,TGTGCCAGCAGTGTCCTTTGGGGGAACACCGGGGAGCTGTTTTTT
TRBJ1-2,TRBV27,once,.,CASSLARLGYGYTF,TGTGCCAGCAGTTTAGCGAGGCTAGGCTATGGCTACACCTTC
TRBJ2-1,TRBV6-5,.,.,CASSLKRANNEQFF,TGTGCCAGCAGCCTAAAAAGGGCGAACAATGAGCAGTTCTTC
TRBJ2-7,TRBV24-1,few,.,CAAGDSYEQYF,TGTGCCGCCGGCGATAGCTACGAGCAGTACTTC
TRBJ1-1,TRBV7-8,.,TRBD1,CASSFAGTGARNTEAFF,TGTGCCAGCAGCTTCGCCGGGACAGGGGCGAGAAACACTGAAGCTTTCTTT
TRBJ2-7,TRBV19,.,TRBD1,CASSHPGGAYEQYF,TGTGCCAGTAGCCACCCAGGGGGCGCTTACGAGCAGTACTTC
TRBJ1-5,TRBV7-8,.,.,CASSLGPAGTKYDQPQHF,TGTGCCAGCAGCTTAGGCCCAGCCGGGACGAAGTATGATCAGCCCCAGCATTTT
TRBJ2-7,TRBV9,.,.,CASSGDAYEQYF,TGTGCCAGCAGCGGGGACGCGTACGAGCAGTACTTC
TRBJ2-3,TRBV6-1,few,.,CASSERAGTSTDTQYF,TGTGCCAGCAGTGAACGGGCAGGGACTAGCACAGATACGCAGTATTTT
TRBJ1-4,TRBV5-5,.,.,CASSLRMGNEKLFF,TGTGCCAGCAGCTTGCGCATGGGGAATGAAAAACTGTTTTTT
TRBJ2-3,TRBV2,many,TRBD2,CASSEARGRLAGGASTDTQYF,TGTGCCAGCAGTGAAGCCAGGGGGCGCCTAGCGGGGGGTGCTAGCACAGATACGCAGTATTTT
TRBJ1-1,TRBV5-1,.,.,CASSLWAMNTEAFF,TGCGCCAGCAGCTTGTGGGCCATGAACACTGAAGCTTTCTTT
TRBJ1-5,TRBV3-1/TRBV3-2,.,.,CASSQGAGNNQPQHF,TGTGCCAGCAGCCAAGGGGCGGGGAACAATCAGCCCCAGCATTTT
TRBJ1-1,TRBV30,.,.,CAWSAMSTEAFF,TGTGCCTGGAGTGCCATGAGCACTGAAGCTTTCTTT
TRBJ1-1,TRBV9,.,.,CASSVFIGDEAFF,TGTGCCAGCAGCGTTTTTATCGGGGATGAAGCTTTCTTT
TRBJ2-7,TRBV28,.,.,CASTSGGAAFYEQYF,TGTGCCAGCACCAGTGGCGGGGCCGCATTCTACGAGCAGTACTTC
TRBJ2-3,TRBV3-1/TRBV3-2,once,TRBD2,CASSGASRLAGQRSADTQYF,TGTGCCAGCAGCGGTGCGTCGAGACTAGCGGGCCAAAGGTCCGCAGATACGCAGTATTTT
TRBJ2-5,TRBV25-1,.,TRBD2,CASSYPRLAGYETQYF,TGTGCCAGCAGTTACCCTCGTTTAGCGGGATACGAGACCCAGTACTTC
TRBJ2-1,TRBV15,.,TRBD2,CATSQRGAPYNEQFF,TGTGCCACCAGTCAGCGGGGGGCCCCCTACAATGAGCAGTTCTTC
TRBJ1-2,TRBV14,.,TRBD1,CASRRTRDSRLYGYTF,TGTGCCAGCAGACGCACCCGGGACAGCAGACTATATGGCTACACCTTC
TRBJ2-7,TRBV25-1,.,.,CASIGTAGSYEQYF,TGTGCCAGCATAGGCACGGCCGGCTCCTACGAGCAGTACTTC
TRBJ1-4,TRBV7-6,.,.,CASSLEGGSGEKLFF,TGTGCCAGCAGCTTAGAGGGGGGCTCCGGGGAAAAACTGTTTTTT
TRBJ1-5,TRBV2,once,.,CASSPDWRGSPQHF,TGTGCCAGCAGTCCAGACTGGCGAGGGTCGCCCCAGCATTTT
TRBJ2-7,TRBV12-2,.,.,CASAGEQYF,TGTGCAAGTGCGGGGGAGCAGTACTTC
TRBJ1-1,TRBV7-2,.,.,CASSPPENMNTEAFF,TGTGCCAGCAGCCCGCCAGAAAACATGAACACTGAAGCTTTCTTT
TRBJ1-3,TRBV4-1,.,TRBD1,CASSRGTGAGNTIYF,TGCGCCAGCAGCCGTGGGACAGGGGCTGGAAACACCATATATTTT
TRBJ2-6,TRBV24-1,once,.,CATGRAVPSGANVLTF,TGTGCCACTGGCCGGGCAGTTCCCTCTGGGGCCAACGTCCTGACTTTC
TRBJ1-3,TRBV19,.,.,CASSIDSRGPGNTIYF,TGTGCCAGTAGTATAGATTCCCGGGGCCCTGGAAACACCATATATTTT
TRBJ2-5,TRBV19,.,.,CASSIRWQGGRETQYF,TGTGCCAGTAGTATACGGTGGCAGGGAGGCCGAGAGACCCAGTACTTC
TRBJ1-5,TRBV19,.,.,CASSLLLSQGRNQPQHF,TGTGCCAGTAGTCTGCTCTTATCACAGGGCCGCAATCAGCCCCAGCATTTT
TRBJ2-6,TRBV6-5,.,.,CASASSKGGANVLTF,TGTGCCAGCGCGTCATCGAAGGGTGGGGCCAACGTCCTGACTTTC
TRBJ1-2,TRBV27,once,.,CASRSRAPHYGYTF,TGTGCCAGCAGATCCAGGGCGCCCCACTATGGCTACACCTTC
TRBJ2-7,TRBV7-9,.,.,CASSLGLFSYEQYF,TGTGCCAGCAGCCTCGGACTGTTCTCCTACGAGCAGTACTTC
TRBJ1-1,TRBV6-4,.,.,CASSDSVRTEAFF,TGTGCCAGCAGTGACTCTGTGCGGACTGAAGCTTTCTTT
TRBJ2-3,TRBV7-3,.,.,CASSLDYTSTDTQYF,TGTGCCAGCAGCTTAGACTACACTAGCACAGATACGCAGTATTTT
TRBJ2-7,TRBV19,.,TRBD1,CASSSLRDRDSYEQYF,TGTGCCAGTAGTTCTCTCCGGGACAGGGACTCCTACGAGCAGTACTTC
TRBJ1-2,TRBV28,.,TRBD1,CASSFADRGNYGYTF,TGTGCCAGCAGTTTTGCGGACAGGGGTAACTATGGCTACACCTTC
TRBJ2-1,TRBV5-6,.,.,CASSHDPSSYNEQFF,TGTGCCAGCAGCCATGACCCGAGCTCCTACAATGAGCAGTTCTTC